This note documents a single T cell receptor (beta chain) sequence. The antigen is not known. This CDR3 contains 16 residues. V was trimmed by 8 bases and J by 2 bases, leaving 22 bases between them. CDR1 is MNHNY, CDR2 SVGAGI, per germline (reference sequence). After 5'RACE with constant-segment primers, TCR alpha and TCR beta cDNA libraries carrying sample barcodes and UMIs were obtained. TCRdb reprocessed the 5' RACE reads via MiXCR and lists one record per CDR3 protein. The sample includes a few hundred thousand distinct CDR3 sequences, approximately 15% seen only once; the top ten take roughly 21%. This sample stems from a study of T-cell memory formation after mild COVID-19. Points from the study as a whole: Contracting clones localized mainly to CM and EM when CD4+ and mainly to EMRA when CD8+.

The chain recombines TRBV6-6 with TRBJ2-7; D is uncertain. What was sequenced was PBMCs or a T cell subset sorted from them (not recorded which). The receptor's source is a man aged 18 to 30 who had mild COVID-19 (a few samples of this study predate the infection). Cell type and time point are not known. The CDR3 nucleotides are TGTGCCAGCCACCTCCTGGCAGGTACGAAGACCTACGAGCAGTACTTC. It specifies CASHLLAGTKTYEQYF.